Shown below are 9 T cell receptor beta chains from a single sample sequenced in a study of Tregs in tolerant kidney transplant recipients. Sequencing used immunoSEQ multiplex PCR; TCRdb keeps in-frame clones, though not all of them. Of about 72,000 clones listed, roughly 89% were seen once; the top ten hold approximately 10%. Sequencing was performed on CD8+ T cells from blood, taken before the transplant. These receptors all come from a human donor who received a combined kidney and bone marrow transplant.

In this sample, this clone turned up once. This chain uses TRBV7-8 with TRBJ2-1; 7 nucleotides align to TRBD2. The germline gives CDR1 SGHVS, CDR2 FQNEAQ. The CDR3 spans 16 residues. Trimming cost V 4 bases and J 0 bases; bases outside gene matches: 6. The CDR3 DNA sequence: TGTGCCAGCAGCTCCTCACTAGCGTCCTCCTACAATGAGCAGTTCTTC. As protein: CASSSSLASSYNEQFF. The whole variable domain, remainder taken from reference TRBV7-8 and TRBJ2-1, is GAGVSQSPRYKVAKRGQDVALRCDPISGHVSLFWYQQALGQGPEFLTYFQNEAQLDKSGLPSDRFFAERPEGSVSTLKIQRTQQEDSAVYLCASSSSLASSYNEQFFGPGTRLTVL.

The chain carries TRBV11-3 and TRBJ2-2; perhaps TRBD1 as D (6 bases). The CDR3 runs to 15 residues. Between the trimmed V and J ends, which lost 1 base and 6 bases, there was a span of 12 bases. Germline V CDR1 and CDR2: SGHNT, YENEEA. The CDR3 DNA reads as TGTGCCAGCAGCTTAGCCAACAGGGTTCCCGGGGAGCTGTTTTTT. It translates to CASSLANRVPGELFF.

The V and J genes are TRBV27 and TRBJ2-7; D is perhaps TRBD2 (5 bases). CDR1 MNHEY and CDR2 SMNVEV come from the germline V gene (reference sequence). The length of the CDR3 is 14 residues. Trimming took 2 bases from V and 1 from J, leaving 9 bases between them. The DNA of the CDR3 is TGTGCCAGCAGTTTAGATAGCGTTTCCTACGAGCAGTACTTC. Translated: CASSLDSVSYEQYF.

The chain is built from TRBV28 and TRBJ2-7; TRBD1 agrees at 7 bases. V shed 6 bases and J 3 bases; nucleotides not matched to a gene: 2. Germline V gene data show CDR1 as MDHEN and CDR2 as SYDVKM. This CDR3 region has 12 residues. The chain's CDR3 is CASSWTGYEQYF. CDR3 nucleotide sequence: TGTGCCAGCAGCTGGACAGGCTACGAGCAGTACTTC.

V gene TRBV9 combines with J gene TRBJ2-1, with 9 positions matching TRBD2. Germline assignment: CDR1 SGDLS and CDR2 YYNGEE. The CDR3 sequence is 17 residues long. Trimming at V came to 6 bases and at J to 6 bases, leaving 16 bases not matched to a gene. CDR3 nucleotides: TGTGCCAGCACCGGGACTAGCAGCCCCCGGGGGTCCAATGAGCAGTTCTTC. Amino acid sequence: CASTGTSSPRGSNEQFF.

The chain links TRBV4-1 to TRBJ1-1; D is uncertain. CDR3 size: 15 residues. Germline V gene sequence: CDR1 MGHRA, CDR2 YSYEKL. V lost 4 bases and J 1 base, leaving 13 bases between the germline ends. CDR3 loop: CASSLLAGENTEAFF. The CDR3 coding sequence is TGCGCCAGCAGCCTTTTGGCCGGGGAGAACACTGAAGCTTTCTTT.

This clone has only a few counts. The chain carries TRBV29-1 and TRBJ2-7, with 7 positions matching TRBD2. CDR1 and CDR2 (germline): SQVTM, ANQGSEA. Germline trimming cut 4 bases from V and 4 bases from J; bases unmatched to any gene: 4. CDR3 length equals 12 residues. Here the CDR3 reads CSVGAGEYEQYF. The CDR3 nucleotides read TGCAGCGTTGGCGCGGGGGAGTACGAGCAGTACTTC.

As DNA, the CDR3 is TGTGCCAGCGGGTCGGGAGGGCCTTTGAACATTCAGTACTTC. The encoded protein is CASGSGGPLNIQYF. V is TRBV2 and J is TRBJ2-4; TRBD2 agrees at 8 bases. The junction had 10 bases not matched to a gene; V was cut back by 8 bases and J by 7 bases. The CDR3 has 14 amino acids. Germline lookup yields CDR1 SNHLY and CDR2 FYNNEI.

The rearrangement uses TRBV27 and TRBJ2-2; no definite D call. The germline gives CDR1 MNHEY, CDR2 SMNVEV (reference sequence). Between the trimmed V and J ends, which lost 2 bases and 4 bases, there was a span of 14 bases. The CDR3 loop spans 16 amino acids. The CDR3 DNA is TGTGCCAGCAGTTTACGTCCCCAACAGATCACCGGGGAGCTGTTTTTT. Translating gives CASSLRPQQITGELFF.